Shown below are 8 T cell receptor beta chains from a single sample sequenced in a study of T cell changes during pregnancy in multiple sclerosis. Data came from immunoSEQ multiplex PCR; TCRdb stores just in-frame clones and leaves some out. The table records under 65,000 clones, roughly 92% of them present only once. Sequenced material: peripheral blood, taken in the second trimester of pregnancy. These receptors were collected from a female donor with multiple sclerosis, enrolled in a pregnancy study.

This chain links TRBV19 with TRBJ2-6; 11 nucleotides agree with TRBD1. CDR1 is LNHDA and CDR2 is SQIVND in the germline V gene (reference sequence). This CDR3 comprises 17 residues. V shed 4 bases and J 2 bases; nucleotides not matched to a gene: 4. The DNA for the CDR3 is TGTGCCAGTAGTAGGACAGGGGGCATCACTGGGGCCAACGTCCTGACTTTC. Translated: CASSRTGGITGANVLTF.

The chain has TRBV6-1 and TRBJ1-4; 8 bases match TRBD1. The germline CDR1 and CDR2 sequences are MNHNS and SASEGT. The CDR3 spans 15 residues. V shed 5 bases and J 4 bases; nucleotides not matched to a gene: 6. The CDR3 nucleotides are TGTGCCAGCAGTCCGCAGGGGGCAGGTAATGAAAAACTGTTTTTT. The encoded protein is CASSPQGAGNEKLFF.

The rearrangement joins TRBV27 to TRBJ2-3, with TRBD2 matching 8 bases. Trimming took 5 bases from V and 3 from J; bases not matched to a gene: 4. Germline loops: CDR1 MNHEY, CDR2 SMNVEV (reference sequence). The CDR3 runs to 14 residues. CDR3 DNA sequence: TGTGCCAGCAGTACGCGACTAGCGACAGATACGCAGTATTTT. This gives the protein CASSTRLATDTQYF.

A single count supports this clone. The chain uses TRBV10-1 and TRBJ2-7; D ambiguous. The V and J ends lost 1 base and 6 bases respectively, with 10 bases between them. CDR3 length equals 13 residues. Germline CDR1 reads WNHNN; CDR2 reads SYGVQD (reference sequence). CDR3 DNA: TGCGCCAGCAGTGAGTTATTCAGTGGCGAGCAGTACTTC. Translation: CASSELFSGEQYF.

The chain has TRBV2 and TRBJ2-4, with 10 positions matching TRBD1. In germline, CDR1 is SNHLY, CDR2 FYNNEI. The CDR3 is 13 residues long. V gave up 7 bases and J gave up 7 bases; unmatched junction bases: 4. The CDR3 DNA sequence: TGTGCCAGCAAGCAGGACAGGGGGAACATTCAGTACTTC. This codes for CASKQDRGNIQYF.

J is TRBJ2-3 and V is TRBV5-1; 13 nucleotides line up with TRBD2. The ends lost 0 bases at V and 5 bases at J; junction bases unmatched: 3. The CDR3 consists of 16 residues. The germline V gene encodes CDR1 SGHRS and CDR2 YFSETQ. The CDR3 loop reads CASSLEGLAGVDTQYF. The CDR3 nucleotides read TGCGCCAGCAGCTTGGAAGGACTAGCGGGAGTAGATACGCAGTATTTT.

The chain recombines TRBV4-2 with TRBJ2-6, with D uncertain. The CDR3 consists of 16 residues. The germline V gene encodes CDR1 LGHNA and CDR2 YNFKEQ. V was shortened by 0 bases and J by 0 bases, with 6 bases between the two germline ends. CDR3 bases: TGTGCCAGCAGCCAAGACCTCGGCTCTGGGGCCAACGTCCTGACTTTC. Translation gives CASSQDLGSGANVLTF.

The chain couples TRBV9 to TRBJ2-5; a possible D gene is TRBD2 (6 bases). CDR3 size: 16 residues. Per the germline V gene, CDR1 is SGDLS and CDR2 is YYNGEE. With 0 bases removed from V and 2 bases from J, the gap between germline ends came to 14 bases. CDR3 residues: CASSVGHSRGQETQYF. The DNA of the CDR3 is TGTGCCAGCAGCGTAGGCCATTCGCGGGGACAAGAGACCCAGTACTTC.